This note documents a single T cell receptor (beta chain) sequence. Only in-frame clones appear in the TCRdb table, and some are missing; sequencing was by immunoSEQ multiplex PCR. The profile shows roughly 180,000 clones, 79% of them singletons. The data derive from a study of blood T cell repertoires in COVID-19. Overall study: T cells, B-cell-depleted T cells, or PBMCs supplied cDNA or gDNA.

The CDR3 runs 16 residues. V shed 5 bases, J shed 2 bases, and the junction held 6 bases outside the gene matches. Germline V lookup: CDR1 LNHDA, CDR2 SQIVND (reference sequence). The sequence was obtained from a woman aged 55-69 years with COVID-19, enrolled during active disease. V usage is TRBV19 and J usage is TRBJ2-2, with 9 bases fitting TRBD2. The sample consisted of peripheral blood. Written as DNA, the CDR3 is TGTGCCAGTAGTTTTACTAGCGGGCTTAACACCGGGGAGCTGTTTTTT. Its protein is CASSFTSGLNTGELFF.